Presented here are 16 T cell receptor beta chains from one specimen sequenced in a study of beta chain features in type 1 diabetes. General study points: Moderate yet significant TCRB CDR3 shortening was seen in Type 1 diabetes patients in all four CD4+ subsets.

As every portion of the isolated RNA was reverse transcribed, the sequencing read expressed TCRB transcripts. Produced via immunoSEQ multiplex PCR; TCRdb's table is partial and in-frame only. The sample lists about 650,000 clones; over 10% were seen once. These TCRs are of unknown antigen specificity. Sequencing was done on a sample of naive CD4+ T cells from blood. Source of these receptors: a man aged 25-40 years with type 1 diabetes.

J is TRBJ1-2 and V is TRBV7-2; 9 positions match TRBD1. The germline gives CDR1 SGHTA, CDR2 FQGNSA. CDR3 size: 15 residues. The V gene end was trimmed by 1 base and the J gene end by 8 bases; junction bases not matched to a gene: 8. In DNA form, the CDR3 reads TGTGCCAGCAGCTTAGAAGGACAGGGGATTACAGGCTACACCTTC. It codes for CASSLEGQGITGYTF.

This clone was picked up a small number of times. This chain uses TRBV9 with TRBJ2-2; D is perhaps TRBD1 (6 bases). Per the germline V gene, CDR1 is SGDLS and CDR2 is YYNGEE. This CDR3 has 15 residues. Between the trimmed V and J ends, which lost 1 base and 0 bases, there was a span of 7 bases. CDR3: CASSVQGSNTGELFF. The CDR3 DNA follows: TGTGCCAGCAGCGTACAGGGGTCGAACACCGGGGAGCTGTTTTTT.

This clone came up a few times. CDR3: CASTQGAGTEAFF. The CDR3 DNA reads TGTGCCAGCACCCAGGGGGCCGGCACTGAAGCTTTCTTT. V and J are TRBV14 and TRBJ1-1, with TRBD1 identical over 8 bases. Germline trimming cut 7 bases from V and 4 bases from J; bases unmatched to any gene: 5. CDR3 length equals 13 residues. In germline, CDR1 is SGHDN, CDR2 FVKESK.

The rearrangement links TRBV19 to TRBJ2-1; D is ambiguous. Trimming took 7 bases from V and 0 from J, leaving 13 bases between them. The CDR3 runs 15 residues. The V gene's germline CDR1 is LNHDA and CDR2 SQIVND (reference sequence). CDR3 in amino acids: CASTRTLSSYNEQFF. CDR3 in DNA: TGTGCCAGTACCAGGACCCTGAGCTCCTACAATGAGCAGTTCTTC.

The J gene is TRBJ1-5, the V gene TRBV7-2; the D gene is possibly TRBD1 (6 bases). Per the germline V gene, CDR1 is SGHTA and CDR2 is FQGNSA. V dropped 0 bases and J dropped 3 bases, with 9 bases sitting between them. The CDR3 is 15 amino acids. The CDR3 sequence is CASSLAGQPNQPQHF. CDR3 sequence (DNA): TGTGCCAGCAGCTTAGCGGGACAACCCAATCAGCCCCAGCATTTT.

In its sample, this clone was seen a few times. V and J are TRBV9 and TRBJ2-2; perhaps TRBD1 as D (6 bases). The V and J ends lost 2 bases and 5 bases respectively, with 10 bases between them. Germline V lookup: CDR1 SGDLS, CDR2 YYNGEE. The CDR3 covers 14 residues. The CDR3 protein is CASSVRTATGELFF. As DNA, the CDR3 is TGTGCCAGCAGCGTCCGGACAGCTACCGGGGAGCTGTTTTTT.

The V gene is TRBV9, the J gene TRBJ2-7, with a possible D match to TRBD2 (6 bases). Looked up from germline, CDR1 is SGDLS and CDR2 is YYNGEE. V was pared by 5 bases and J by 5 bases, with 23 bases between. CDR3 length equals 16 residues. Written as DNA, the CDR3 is TGTGCCAGCAGTTACACGCCGGGACTCGAAGTGGACGAGCAGTACTTC. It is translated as CASSYTPGLEVDEQYF.

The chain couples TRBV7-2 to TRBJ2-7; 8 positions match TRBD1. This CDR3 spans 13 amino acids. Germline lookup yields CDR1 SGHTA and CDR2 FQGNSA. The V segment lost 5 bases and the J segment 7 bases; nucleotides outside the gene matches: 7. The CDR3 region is CASSPDRAWEQYF. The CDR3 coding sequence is TGTGCCAGCAGCCCGGACAGGGCTTGGGAGCAGTACTTC.

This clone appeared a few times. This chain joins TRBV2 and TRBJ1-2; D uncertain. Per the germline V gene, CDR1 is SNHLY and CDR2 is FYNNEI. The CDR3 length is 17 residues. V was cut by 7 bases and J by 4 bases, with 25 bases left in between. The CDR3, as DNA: TGTGCCAGCACTGAGACCCGGGAACGGCTAACACCCTATGGCTACACCTTC. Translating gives CASTETRERLTPYGYTF.

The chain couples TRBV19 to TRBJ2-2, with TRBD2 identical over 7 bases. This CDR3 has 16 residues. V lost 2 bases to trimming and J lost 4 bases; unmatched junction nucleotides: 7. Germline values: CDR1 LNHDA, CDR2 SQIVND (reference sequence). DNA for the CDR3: TGTGCCAGTAGTATACACAGCGGGGCAGCCACCGGGGAGCTGTTTTTT. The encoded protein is CASSIHSGAATGELFF.

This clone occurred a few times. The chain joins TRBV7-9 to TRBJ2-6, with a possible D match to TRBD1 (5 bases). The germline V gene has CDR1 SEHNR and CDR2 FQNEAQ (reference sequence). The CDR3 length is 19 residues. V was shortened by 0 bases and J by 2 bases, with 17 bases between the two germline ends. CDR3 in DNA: TGTGCCAGCAGCTTAGCGGTCACAGGAGCCAAGGCTGGGGCCAACGTCCTGACTTTC. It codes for CASSLAVTGAKAGANVLTF.

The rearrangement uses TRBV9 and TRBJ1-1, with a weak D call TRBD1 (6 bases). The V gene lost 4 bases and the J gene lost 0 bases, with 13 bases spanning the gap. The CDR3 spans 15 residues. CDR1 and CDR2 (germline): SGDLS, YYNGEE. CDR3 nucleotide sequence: TGTGCCAGCAGCCCCAGGACAGCGATGAACACTGAAGCTTTCTTT. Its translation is CASSPRTAMNTEAFF.

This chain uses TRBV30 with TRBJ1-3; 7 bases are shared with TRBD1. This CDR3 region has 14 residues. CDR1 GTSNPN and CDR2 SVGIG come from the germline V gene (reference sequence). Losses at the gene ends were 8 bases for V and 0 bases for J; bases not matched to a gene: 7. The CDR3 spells CARGQAGSGNTIYF. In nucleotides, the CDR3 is TGTGCCCGAGGACAGGCAGGCTCTGGAAACACCATATATTTT.

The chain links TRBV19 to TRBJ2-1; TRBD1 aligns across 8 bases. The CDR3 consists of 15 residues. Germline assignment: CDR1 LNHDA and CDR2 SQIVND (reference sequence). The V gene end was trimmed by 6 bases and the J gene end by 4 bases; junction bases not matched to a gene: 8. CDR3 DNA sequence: TGTGCCAGTAGCATCAAGTGGGACAGGTACAATGAGCAGTTCTTC. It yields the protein CASSIKWDRYNEQFF.

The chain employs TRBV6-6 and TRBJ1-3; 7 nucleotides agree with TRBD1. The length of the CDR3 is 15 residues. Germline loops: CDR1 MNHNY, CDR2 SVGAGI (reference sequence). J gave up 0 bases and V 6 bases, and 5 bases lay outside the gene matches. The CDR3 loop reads CASSRGQLSGNTIYF. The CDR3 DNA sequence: TGTGCCAGCAGCCGGGGACAGCTCTCTGGAAACACCATATATTTT.

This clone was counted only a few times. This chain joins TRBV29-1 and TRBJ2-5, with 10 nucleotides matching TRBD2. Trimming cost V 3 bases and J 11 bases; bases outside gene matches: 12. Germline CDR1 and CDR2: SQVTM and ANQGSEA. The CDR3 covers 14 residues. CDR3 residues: CSVDLGAGGSEQYF. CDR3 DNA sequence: TGCAGCGTTGATCTGGGAGCGGGGGGGAGTGAGCAGTACTTC.